A single sample gave rise to the 18 T cell receptor beta chains below, sequenced in a study of CD8+ T cells in alopecia areata (dated by TCRdb to between 2018 and 2020). The method behind the library was the immunoSEQ multiplex PCR assay. RNA was extracted from all samples and reverse transcribed into cDNA, which served as template for TCR sequencing. The source is immuneACCESS, and TCRdb retained only in-frame sequences with V and J called. Part of the clones is not carried over; for the studies checked, unresolved V genes explain less than half of this, and the remainder is unexplained. The sample data list roughly 200,000 clones, and 50% to 70% of these were observed just once. The biggest ten clones account for 1.7% of the sample. In the paper's terms, the time point label means: baseline before oral tofacitinib. The source material was CD4+ T cells sorted from blood, sampled at week 0. The receptors shown here come from a human donor with alopecia areata.

This clone was observed a few times. V usage is TRBV10-3 and J usage is TRBJ2-1; D gene uncertain. Trimming stripped 10 bases from V and 2 bases from J, with 12 bases between. Germline V gene data show CDR1 as ENHRY and CDR2 as SYGVKD. CDR3 size: 13 residues. For the CDR3, the DNA is TGTGCCACTGGGCTCGGCGCCTACAATGAGCAGTTCTTC. Its translation is CATGLGAYNEQFF.

The chain uses TRBV7-2 and TRBJ2-4; D unclear. Per the germline V gene, CDR1 is SGHTA and CDR2 is FQGNSA. The V and J ends lost 5 bases and 8 bases respectively, with 16 bases between them. The CDR3 is 14 amino acids. The CDR3 bases are TGTGCCAGCAGCGCCCGGGCCCTGGGGTACATTCAGTACTTC. Its translation: CASSARALGYIQYF.

The chain joins TRBV29-1 to TRBJ1-1; weak D call: TRBD1 (5 bases). CDR3 length: 13 amino acids. With 5 bases removed from V and 0 bases from J, the gap between germline ends came to 10 bases. Germline V gives CDR1 SQVTM, CDR2 ANQGSEA. CDR3 bases: TGCAGCGTTAGGACACGACTGAACACTGAAGCTTTCTTT. This sequence encodes CSVRTRLNTEAFF.

The chain couples TRBV29-1 to TRBJ1-1, with D unclear. Germline CDR1 SQVTM, CDR2 ANQGSEA. Trimming cost V 6 bases and J 1 base, with 6 bases left between them. The CDR3 contains 11 residues. CDR3 in amino acids: CSVTRNTEAFF. CDR3 nucleotide sequence: TGCAGCGTAACCCGGAACACTGAAGCTTTCTTT.

This clone was counted only a few times. The chain has TRBV7-2 and TRBJ1-3; possible D gene TRBD1, 5 bases. The CDR3 loop spans 15 amino acids. CDR1 and CDR2 (germline): SGHTA, FQGNSA. Trimming cost V 0 bases and J 0 bases, with 6 bases left between them. The CDR3 sequence is CASSLAGTSGNTIYF. In DNA, the CDR3 is TGTGCCAGCAGCTTAGCGGGGACCTCTGGAAACACCATATATTTT.

J is TRBJ1-6 and V is TRBV6-6; TRBD1 matches 11 bases. Trimming cost V 7 bases and J 14 bases; bases outside gene matches: 10. Germline CDR1 is MNHNY and CDR2 is SVGAGI (reference sequence). The CDR3 length is 14 residues. The CDR3 here is CASTPRGQGVSLHF. In nucleotides, the CDR3 is TGTGCCAGCACTCCCCGGGGACAGGGGGTATCCCTCCACTTT.

This chain joins TRBV30 and TRBJ1-1; 7 bases are shared with TRBD1. Germline CDR1 is GTSNPN and CDR2 is SVGIG (reference sequence). The junction had 6 bases not matched to a gene; V was cut back by 2 bases and J by 3 bases. This CDR3 has 14 amino acids. The CDR3 sequence: CAWSTTGYHTEAFF. Here the CDR3 DNA reads TGTGCCTGGAGTACGACAGGGTATCACACTGAAGCTTTCTTT.

This clone was detected once. The V gene is TRBV29-1, the J gene TRBJ2-7; 11 bases agree with TRBD1. The CDR3 sequence is 15 residues long. The ends lost 4 bases at V and 0 bases at J; junction bases unmatched: 5. CDR1 and CDR2 (germline): SQVTM, ANQGSEA. The DNA for the CDR3 is TGCAGCGTTGTTCGGGGGACAGGGGGCTCCTACGAGCAGTACTTC. Translated: CSVVRGTGGSYEQYF.

This clone was seen a few times. The chain has TRBV19 and TRBJ2-5; unclear D gene. The CDR3 extends over 15 amino acids. Germline CDR1 and CDR2: LNHDA and SQIVND (reference sequence). Trimming pared 1 base from V and 1 base from J, leaving 10 bases between. The CDR3 DNA follows: TGTGCCAGTAGTATAGGCGGCAAAACCCAAGAGACCCAGTACTTC. Amino acid sequence: CASSIGGKTQETQYF.

The chain recombines TRBV7-2 with TRBJ2-1; 7 nucleotides agree with TRBD1. V lost 5 bases and J lost 4; bases outside the gene matches: 14. This CDR3 comprises 17 residues. Germline V lookup: CDR1 SGHTA, CDR2 FQGNSA. The CDR3 loop reads CASSATPGQKLYNEQFF. The CDR3 coding sequence is TGTGCCAGCAGCGCGACACCGGGACAGAAATTATACAATGAGCAGTTCTTC.

This clone has only one observation. This sequence joins TRBV7-2 and TRBJ1-1; D gene unclear. CDR3 size: 13 residues. Deletions cut 4 bases from V and 1 base from J, with 7 bases between. Germline V CDR1 and CDR2: SGHTA, FQGNSA. The CDR3 sequence: CASSYGWNTEAFF. Written as DNA, the CDR3 is TGTGCCAGCAGCTATGGGTGGAACACTGAAGCTTTCTTT.

The chain employs TRBV18 and TRBJ2-7; D unresolved. The CDR3 length is 12 residues. Trimming cost V 3 bases and J 4 bases, with 7 bases left between them. Germline V gene sequence: CDR1 KGHSH, CDR2 LQKENI. The chain's CDR3 is CASSPGRYEQYF. In DNA, the CDR3 is TGTGCCAGCTCACCTGGACGATACGAGCAGTACTTC.

The rearrangement joins TRBV27 to TRBJ2-7; TRBD2 matches at 8 bases. Germline lookup yields CDR1 MNHEY and CDR2 SMNVEV (reference sequence). Trimming took 7 bases from V and 2 from J; bases not matched to a gene: 4. The CDR3 totals 13 residues. The CDR3, as DNA: TGTGCCAGCAAGCGGGGACTAGCCTACGAGCAGTACTTC. Its protein product is CASKRGLAYEQYF.

In nucleotides, the CDR3 is TGCAGCGTCGCCGACAGGGGGTCATCCTACGAGCAGTACTTC. This gives the protein CSVADRGSSYEQYF. The rearrangement uses TRBV29-1 and TRBJ2-7; TRBD1 aligns across 9 bases. V lost 6 bases to trimming and J lost 1 base; unmatched junction nucleotides: 7. Looked up from germline, CDR1 is SQVTM and CDR2 is ANQGSEA. The CDR3 covers 14 residues.

V and J are TRBV29-1 and TRBJ2-2; D is possibly TRBD1 (5 bases). This CDR3 spans 12 amino acids. Looked up from germline, CDR1 is SQVTM and CDR2 is ANQGSEA. V lost 8 bases and J 3 bases, leaving 10 bases between the germline ends. The CDR3 DNA is TGCAGCTTGGCGACAGACACCGGGGAGCTGTTTTTT. Protein product: CSLATDTGELFF.

This clone was recorded a few times. The rearrangement links TRBV9 to TRBJ1-2, with no clear D. Germline CDR1 reads SGDLS; CDR2 reads YYNGEE. This CDR3 comprises 16 residues. Trimming shortened V by 0 bases and J by 4 bases, and 16 bases separated the two germline ends. In DNA form, the CDR3 reads TGTGCCAGCAGCGTAGAAGCAGGCCCCTATCCCTATGGCTACACCTTC. This gives the protein CASSVEAGPYPYGYTF.

V usage is TRBV27 and J usage is TRBJ1-1; D call uncertain. This CDR3 contains 13 residues. Between the trimmed V and J ends, which lost 3 bases and 0 bases, there was a span of 5 bases. In germline, CDR1 is MNHEY, CDR2 SMNVEV (reference sequence). The DNA for the CDR3 is TGTGCCAGCAGTTTCTGGCTGAACACTGAAGCTTTCTTT. Protein: CASSFWLNTEAFF.

The chain combines TRBV5-4 with TRBJ2-5, with TRBD1 as a possible D gene (6 bases). Germline assignment: CDR1 SGHNT and CDR2 YYREEE (reference sequence). V was shortened by 2 bases and J by 5 bases, with 10 bases between the two germline ends. The CDR3 spans 13 residues. The DNA for the CDR3 is TGTGCCAGCAGCTTACAGGGACGGGAGACCCAGTACTTC. It codes for CASSLQGRETQYF. Complete variable domain (other parts from reference TRBV5-4 and TRBJ2-5): ETGVTQSPTHLIKTRGQQVTLRCSSQSGHNTVSWYQQALGQGPQFIFQYYREEENGRGNFPPRFSGLQFPNYSSELNVNALELDDSALYLCASSLQGRETQYFGPGTRLLVL.